Only a few counts were recorded for the clone carrying this T cell receptor beta chain. Other DNA sequences in the same sample also yield this CDR3. Study processing details: Nucleated cell counts were estimated from reference gene primer amplification. Sequencing was performed with immunoSEQ multiplex PCR; in TCRdb, only in-frame clones are kept and a portion is missing. V and J calls and clone size are those listed in that table; D and trimming were worked out from the DNA. This table holds 80,000 to 100,000 clones, 81% found once. Germline V gives CDR1 SNHLY, CDR2 FYNNEI. Germline trimming cut 4 bases from V and 5 bases from J; bases unmatched to any gene: 7. The CDR3 has 14 residues. The sample is drawn from a study of blood T cell repertoires in COVID-19.

The source material was peripheral blood. V usage is TRBV2 and J usage is TRBJ1-1, with TRBD1 identical over 7 bases. The clonotype comes from a man aged 55 to 70 with acute or convalescent COVID-19. This chain's CDR3 is CASSGQGGGTEAFF. The CDR3 DNA sequence: TGTGCCAGCAGTGGACAGGGTGGGGGAACTGAAGCTTTCTTT.